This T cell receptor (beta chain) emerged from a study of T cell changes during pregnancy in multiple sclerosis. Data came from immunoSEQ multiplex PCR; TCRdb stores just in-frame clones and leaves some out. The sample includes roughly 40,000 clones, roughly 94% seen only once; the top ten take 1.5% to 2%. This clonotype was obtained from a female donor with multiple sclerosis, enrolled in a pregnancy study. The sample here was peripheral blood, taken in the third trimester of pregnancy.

The CDR3 here is CAWSVRVGELFF. For the CDR3, the DNA is TGTGCCTGGAGTGTCAGGGTGGGGGAGCTGTTTTTT. The V and J genes are TRBV30 and TRBJ2-2; D perhaps matches TRBD1 (5 bases). The CDR3 extends over 12 amino acids. The germline V and J ends were trimmed by 0 bases and 8 bases, with 7 bases remaining between them. Germline lookup yields CDR1 GTSNPN and CDR2 SVGIG (reference sequence).